This T cell receptor beta chain was sequenced during a study of blood T cell repertoires in COVID-19. About the study: Italy, Spain and the United States were the sources of the convalescent and acute COVID-19 samples. PBMCs, B-cell-depleted T cells, or T cells were the source of the cDNA or gDNA that made up the material.

As originally analysed: It was from reference gene primer amplification that nucleated cell counts were estimated. The repertoire was sequenced with immunoSEQ multiplex PCR; TCRdb's copy has only in-frame clones and lacks some. That table is the source of V, J and clone size, and D and trimming were worked out from the DNA. The sample consists of 57,000 or so clones, roughly 84% of them appearing once. V lost 5 bases to trimming and J lost 1 base, with 12 bases between them. Germline CDR1 SGHNT, CDR2 YENEEA. This CDR3 has 15 residues. Sequenced: peripheral blood. The chain couples TRBV11-3 to TRBJ2-1; D gene ambiguous. The sequence was obtained from an older man with active COVID-19. The CDR3 region has the DNA TGTGCCAGCAGCCCCGGGTCGGTATCCTACAATGAGCAGTTCTTC. Its translation is CASSPGSVSYNEQFF.